These 9 T cell receptor beta chains share one sample of origin, sequenced in a study of blood T cell repertoires in COVID-19. Sequencing was performed with immunoSEQ multiplex PCR; in TCRdb, only in-frame clones are kept and a portion is missing. The repertoire has 270,000 or so clones, around 88% of them found once; the top ten carry approximately 4.3%. Sequencing used peripheral blood. These receptors originate from a middle-aged man with acute or convalescent COVID-19.

The gene calls are TRBV14 and TRBJ2-6; 9 positions match TRBD1. Trimming at V came to 3 bases and at J to 4 bases, leaving 4 bases not matched to a gene. Germline assignment: CDR1 SGHDN and CDR2 FVKESK. The CDR3 sequence is 16 residues long. The CDR3 nucleotides are TGTGCCAGCAGCCATTACAGGGGGCCCGGGGCCAACGTCCTGACTTTC. Translation: CASSHYRGPGANVLTF.

The chain is built from TRBV11-3 and TRBJ1-1, with 7 bases fitting TRBD1. There are 13 residues in the CDR3. The trim removed 5 bases at V and 4 bases at J, leaving 4 bases unmatched. The V gene's germline CDR1 is SGHNT and CDR2 YENEEA. The CDR3 here is CASSARDSTEAFF. In nucleotides, the CDR3 is TGTGCCAGCAGCGCCCGGGACAGCACTGAAGCTTTCTTT.

The chain has TRBV6-5 and TRBJ1-1; 7 bases map to TRBD1. The CDR3 has 13 amino acids. The V gene's germline CDR1 is MNHEY and CDR2 SVGAGI. Trimming took 7 bases from V and 2 from J; bases not matched to a gene: 4. As DNA, the CDR3 is TGTGCCAGCAAGAGGGGGCCTAACACTGAAGCTTTCTTT. It is translated as CASKRGPNTEAFF.

The chain uses TRBV14 and TRBJ2-7; D is perhaps TRBD1 (5 bases). Germline loops: CDR1 SGHDN, CDR2 FVKESK. There are 17 residues in the CDR3. V dropped 0 bases and J dropped 0 bases, with 15 bases sitting between them. CDR3 sequence: CASSQDPRWTLSYEQYF. The CDR3 DNA reads as TGTGCCAGCAGCCAAGATCCTAGGTGGACACTCTCCTACGAGCAGTACTTC.

The chain links TRBV9 to TRBJ2-1; 10 bases map to TRBD2. The V gene's germline CDR1 is SGDLS and CDR2 YYNGEE. This CDR3 contains 16 residues. V trimming: 0 bases; J trimming: 2 bases; junction bases outside the gene matches: 2. The CDR3 DNA follows: TGTGCCAGCAGCGTAGTAGGGACTAGCGCCTACAATGAGCAGTTCTTC. The encoded protein is CASSVVGTSAYNEQFF.

The chain carries TRBV6-1 and TRBJ1-5; 7 bases match TRBD1. This CDR3 is built from 14 residues. V lost 3 bases and J lost 6; bases outside the gene matches: 5. Germline V lookup: CDR1 MNHNS, CDR2 SASEGT. CDR3 sequence reads: CASSENRGGQPQHF. CDR3 bases: TGTGCCAGCAGTGAGAACAGGGGAGGTCAGCCCCAGCATTTT.

This clone was found once. This chain uses TRBV5-1 with TRBJ2-1, with TRBD1 matching over 10 bases. The length of the CDR3 is 18 residues. The junction had 9 bases not matched to a gene; V was cut back by 3 bases and J by 0 bases. Germline V gives CDR1 SGHRS, CDR2 YFSETQ. The CDR3: CASSSGTGALSSYNEQFF. CDR3 nucleotide sequence: TGCGCCAGCAGCTCTGGGACAGGGGCCCTGAGCTCCTACAATGAGCAGTTCTTC.

Here the CDR3 reads CACQLADTDTQYF. In DNA form, the CDR3 reads TGTGCCTGCCAGTTGGCGGACACAGATACGCAGTATTTT. The chain links TRBV6-5 to TRBJ2-3; no clear D. V shed 11 bases and J shed 2 bases, with 14 bases lying between them. The germline V gene encodes CDR1 MNHEY and CDR2 SVGAGI. The CDR3 is made up of 13 amino acids.

This chain joins TRBV5-4 and TRBJ1-2; 7 bases line up with TRBD1. V lost 2 bases, J lost 4 bases, and 5 bases stayed unmatched. The CDR3 covers 14 residues. CDR1 is SGHNT and CDR2 is YYREEE in the germline V gene (reference sequence). The CDR3 DNA follows: TGTGCCAGCAGCTTAAGAGGGACAGTCTATGGCTACACCTTC. It yields the protein CASSLRGTVYGYTF.